This passage covers 7 T cell receptor beta chains from one sample sequenced in a study of T cells in Graves' hyperthyroidism and ophthalmopathy. RNA transcripts served as the template for amplifying TCR beta CDR3 regions. Researchers ran a first-round RT-PCR on the TCR CDR3 using the HTBI primer set. TCRdb used MiXCR to reprocess the multiplex PCR reads, holding one entry per CDR3 protein. The data hold approximately 600,000 distinct CDR3 sequences, with approximately 15% observed a single time. The sample was blood. These receptors came from a woman aged 25-40 years with Graves' hyperthyroidism that later progressed to Graves' ophthalmopathy.

This clonotype was counted ten times or more. The chain recombines TRBV5-1 with TRBJ2-1; D uncertain. Deletions cut 6 bases from V and 3 bases from J, with 16 bases between. Germline lookup yields CDR1 SGHRS and CDR2 YFSETQ. This CDR3 has 15 residues. The CDR3 here is CASTPGTLNYNEQFF. CDR3 bases: TGCGCCAGCACCCCCGGAACCTTGAACTACAATGAGCAGTTCTTC.

This chain links TRBV2 with TRBJ1-6; a weak D match, TRBD1 (5 bases). From germline, CDR1 is SNHLY and CDR2 FYNNEI. The CDR3 length is 15 residues. Trimming removed 1 base from V and 1 base from J, with 5 bases in between. CDR3 sequence (DNA): TGTGCCAGCAGTGAAGACAGGTCCTATAATTCACCCCTCCACTTT. Translated, it gives CASSEDRSYNSPLHF.

This clonotype showed up many times. The chain recombines TRBV20-1 with TRBJ1-5; D gene unclear. Germline V gene lookup returns CDR1 DFQATT and CDR2 SNEGSKA (reference sequence). The V end lost 0 bases, the J end lost 0 bases, and 15 bases lay between the germline ends. The CDR3 has 17 residues. CDR3 in DNA: TGCAGTGCTAGAGATTGGATGGCAGGAGATAGCAATCAGCCCCAGCATTTT. It yields the protein CSARDWMAGDSNQPQHF.

This clonotype was seen more than once but under ten times. The chain joins TRBV10-1 to TRBJ2-5; maybe TRBD1 (5 bases). Trimming cost V 3 bases and J 4 bases, with 15 bases left between them. This CDR3 has 15 amino acids. Per the germline V gene, CDR1 is WNHNN and CDR2 is SYGVQD (reference sequence). In DNA, the CDR3 is TGCGCCAGCAGTGAACACAGGTCATCTTCAGAGACCCAGTACTTC. This translates into CASSEHRSSSETQYF.

The sample holds a few counts of this clonotype. A much larger clone differs by one base, so this may be a read error. The gene calls are TRBV7-8 and TRBJ1-5; TRBD1 aligns across 8 bases. Germline CDR1 and CDR2: SGHVS and FQNEAQ. Trimming at V came to 1 base and at J to 4 bases, leaving 3 bases not matched to a gene. This CDR3 has 15 residues. This chain's CDR3 is CASSLGRGQNQPQHF. The CDR3 DNA reads as TGTGCCAGCAGCTTAGGCAGGGGGCAGAATCAGCCCCAGCATTTT.

This clonotype was seen a few times. The genes are TRBV30 and TRBJ2-2; D is possibly TRBD1 (6 bases). Germline assignment: CDR1 GTSNPN and CDR2 SVGIG (reference sequence). V lost 2 bases, J lost 5 bases, and 6 bases lay in between. The CDR3 contains 12 residues. The CDR3 sequence: CAWSQGTGELFF. The CDR3, as DNA: TGTGCCTGGAGTCAGGGGACCGGGGAGCTGTTTTTT.

The sample holds many counts of this clonotype. V and J are TRBV9 and TRBJ2-3; D perhaps matches TRBD2 (5 bases). Germline values: CDR1 SGDLS, CDR2 YYNGEE. Trimming took off 0 bases at V and 8 bases at J, with 16 bases between the two ends. This CDR3 region has 15 residues. This chain's CDR3 is CASSVAPMEAGTQYF. The CDR3 DNA is TGTGCCAGCAGCGTAGCGCCCATGGAGGCAGGTACGCAGTATTTT. Full variable domain (rest looked up from reference TRBV9 and TRBJ2-3): DSGVTQTPKHLITATGQRVTLRCSPRSGDLSVYWYQQSLDQGLQFLIQYYNGEERAKGNILERFSAQQFPDLHSELNLSSLELGDSALYFCASSVAPMEAGTQYFGPGTRLTVL.